This TCR beta chain was retrieved from a study of T cell responses to AZD1222 COVID-19 vaccine. Study-wide results and limits: Vaccine-associated CD4 TCRs spanned spike, dominant at 160-218 and 743-854. Only a handful of people who got AZD1222 tested seropositive at baseline. Among the donors, most were white British and more were female, and clonal diversity was possibly underestimated. Of spike-specific TCRs, nearly half reportedly target regions left unmutated in variants.

For this clone: Antigen specificity is unknown.

The germline gives CDR1 SNHLY, CDR2 FYNNEI. CDR3 length: 14 residues. After removal of 11 bases from V and 3 bases from J, the junction contained 11 bases not matched to a gene. Libraries were prepared by immunoSEQ multiplex PCR; TCRdb keeps only in-frame clonotypes and omits some of them. The sample lists more than 110,000 clones, roughly 88% seen once, with roughly 8% in the top ten. The material was peripheral blood, obtained on day 0 of AZD1222 vaccination. This TCR was sampled from an adult in good health. The chain is built from TRBV2 and TRBJ2-7, with 9 bases that match TRBD1. In DNA, the CDR3 is TGTGCCCAAACGGCAGGGACAGGGTTCTACGAGCAGTACTTC. The encoded protein is CAQTAGTGFYEQYF.